This is a list of T cell receptor beta chains from one sample in a study of blood T cell repertoires in COVID-19. Sequencing was performed with immunoSEQ multiplex PCR; in TCRdb, only in-frame clones are kept and a portion is missing. This table holds fewer than 250,000 clones, roughly 86% found once. Sequencing was done on a sample of peripheral blood. Receptors were obtained from a woman between 35 and 50 years old with acute or convalescent COVID-19. Both conserved end residues are part of each CDR3. A D gene is named only where the DNA matches it firmly. Size values are once, few and many counts, or a class for expanded clones, and some rows have none.

abundance	d_gene	v_gene	j_gene	CDR3aa	CDR3nt
NA	NA	TRBV14	TRBJ2-2	CASSHGLNTGELFF	TGTGCCAGCAGCCACGGACTGAACACCGGGGAGCTGTTTTTT
NA	NA	TRBV10-2	TRBJ2-4	CASSERGGEAAKNIQYF	TGCGCCAGCAGTGAACGTGGTGGGGAGGCAGCCAAAAACATTCAGTACTTC
NA	NA	TRBV3-1/TRBV3-2	TRBJ1-2	CASSPLTGRYGYTF	TGTGCCAGCAGCCCATTAACCGGGAGGTATGGCTACACCTTC
once	NA	TRBV24-1	TRBJ2-7	CATSDRQVNYEQYF	TGTGCCACCAGTGACCGACAGGTCAACTACGAGCAGTACTTC
once	TRBD2	TRBV10-2	TRBJ2-7	CASSGNQAGANYEQYF	TGCGCCAGCAGTGGTAACCAAGCGGGGGCCAACTACGAGCAGTACTTC
NA	TRBD1	TRBV10-3	TRBJ2-3	CAIKEGATDTQYF	TGTGCCATCAAAGAGGGGGCCACAGATACGCAGTATTTT
NA	TRBD2	TRBV20-1	TRBJ2-3	CSASLASGGTDTQYF	TGCAGTGCTAGTTTGGCTAGCGGGGGGACGGATACGCAGTATTTT
NA	NA	TRBV7-7	TRBJ2-5	CASSLSPDSEETQYF	TGTGCCAGCAGCTTATCGCCGGACAGTGAAGAGACCCAGTACTTC
NA	TRBD2	TRBV30	TRBJ2-1	CAWIRGGIYNEQFF	TGTGCCTGGATCCGCGGGGGGATCTACAATGAGCAGTTCTTC
NA	NA	TRBV9	TRBJ1-2	CASSVGGQNYGYTF	TGTGCCAGCAGCGTAGGAGGCCAGAACTATGGCTACACCTTC
few	NA	TRBV3-1/TRBV3-2	TRBJ1-6	CASSQGSSRPLHF	TGTGCCAGCAGCCAAGGATCAAGTCGGCCCCTCCACTTT
few	NA	TRBV4-1	TRBJ1-4	CASSSLFGQETNEKLFF	TGCGCCAGCAGCTCCCTCTTCGGCCAGGAAACTAATGAAAAACTGTTTTTT
NA	TRBD2	TRBV5-1	TRBJ2-3	CASSTLGTSGGADTQYF	TGCGCCAGCAGCACCCTCGGGACTAGCGGGGGAGCAGATACGCAGTATTTT
NA	TRBD2	TRBV9	TRBJ2-3	CASSVEGTSGSRTDTQYF	TGTGCCAGCAGCGTAGAGGGGACTAGCGGGTCTCGCACAGATACGCAGTATTTT
NA	TRBD1	TRBV27	TRBJ2-3	CASSSGQTPSTDTQYF	TGTGCCAGCAGTTCGGGACAGACCCCTAGCACAGATACGCAGTATTTT
NA	NA	TRBV2	TRBJ2-1	CASRETRISYNEQFF	TGTGCCAGCAGGGAGACCCGGATCTCCTACAATGAGCAGTTCTTC
NA	TRBD2	TRBV10-3	TRBJ2-3	CAISRAGALGTDTQYF	TGTGCCATCAGCCGAGCGGGAGCGCTAGGCACAGATACGCAGTATTTT
NA	NA	TRBV7-7	TRBJ2-1	CASSPSGSSYNEQFF	TGTGCCAGCAGCCCGAGCGGCAGTTCCTACAATGAGCAGTTCTTC
NA	NA	TRBV5-1	TRBJ2-2	CASTNTGELFF	TGCGCCAGCACTAACACCGGGGAGCTGTTTTTT
NA	NA	TRBV10-3	TRBJ2-3	CAISARAQSSTDTQYF	TGTGCCATCAGTGCGAGGGCCCAATCTAGCACAGATACGCAGTATTTT
few	NA	TRBV29-1	TRBJ2-7	CSVESSDYEQYF	TGCAGCGTTGAATCTAGCGACTACGAGCAGTACTTC
NA	TRBD1	TRBV29-1	TRBJ1-1	CSVERTGMNTEAFF	TGCAGCGTTGAACGGACAGGGATGAACACTGAAGCTTTCTTT
NA	NA	TRBV5-3	TRBJ1-5	CARSLGIPGLNQPQHF	TGTGCCAGAAGCTTGGGGATTCCAGGCCTTAATCAGCCCCAGCATTTT
NA	NA	TRBV29-1	TRBJ2-7	CSPPPEALGSYEQYF	TGCAGCCCGCCCCCTGAGGCTCTAGGTTCCTACGAGCAGTACTTC
NA	NA	TRBV3-1/TRBV3-2	TRBJ2-7	CASSQVGAGSYEQYF	TGTGCCAGCAGCCAAGTTGGGGCCGGCTCCTACGAGCAGTACTTC
NA	TRBD2	TRBV5-1	TRBJ2-1	CASSSSERGGNEQFF	TGCGCCAGCTCGAGCTCCGAGCGGGGTGGTAATGAGCAGTTCTTC
NA	NA	TRBV20-1	TRBJ1-1	CSASSSGAFF	TGCAGTGCTAGTTCGTCGGGAGCTTTCTTT
NA	NA	TRBV11-2	TRBJ1-2	CASSLGSVVGYTF	TGTGCCAGCAGCTTAGGGTCGGTGGTAGGCTACACCTTC
NA	NA	TRBV11-2	TRBJ2-2	CASSARTIPTGELFF	TGTGCCAGCAGCGCACGGACTATTCCAACCGGGGAGCTGTTTTTT
NA	TRBD2	TRBV24-1	TRBJ2-1	CATSASGSYNEQFF	TGTGCCACCAGCGCTAGCGGGAGCTACAATGAGCAGTTCTTC
few	TRBD1	TRBV5-1	TRBJ2-7	CASRKVSGQGNYEQYF	TGCGCCAGCAGAAAAGTCTCGGGACAGGGTAACTACGAGCAGTACTTC
NA	TRBD1	TRBV30	TRBJ1-2	CAWTTGDGYTF	TGTGCCTGGACAACAGGGGATGGCTACACCTTC
NA	NA	TRBV10-1	TRBJ1-6	CASSEGGGSPLHF	TGCGCCAGCAGTGAAGGGGGGGGTTCACCCCTCCACTTT
NA	TRBD2	TRBV5-4	TRBJ2-7	CASSLGSGGSSYEQYF	TGTGCCAGCAGCCTAGGGTCTGGCGGGAGCTCCTACGAGCAGTACTTC
NA	TRBD1	TRBV6-5	TRBJ1-2	CASSMDREYGYTF	TGTGCCAGCAGCATGGACAGGGAGTATGGCTACACCTTC